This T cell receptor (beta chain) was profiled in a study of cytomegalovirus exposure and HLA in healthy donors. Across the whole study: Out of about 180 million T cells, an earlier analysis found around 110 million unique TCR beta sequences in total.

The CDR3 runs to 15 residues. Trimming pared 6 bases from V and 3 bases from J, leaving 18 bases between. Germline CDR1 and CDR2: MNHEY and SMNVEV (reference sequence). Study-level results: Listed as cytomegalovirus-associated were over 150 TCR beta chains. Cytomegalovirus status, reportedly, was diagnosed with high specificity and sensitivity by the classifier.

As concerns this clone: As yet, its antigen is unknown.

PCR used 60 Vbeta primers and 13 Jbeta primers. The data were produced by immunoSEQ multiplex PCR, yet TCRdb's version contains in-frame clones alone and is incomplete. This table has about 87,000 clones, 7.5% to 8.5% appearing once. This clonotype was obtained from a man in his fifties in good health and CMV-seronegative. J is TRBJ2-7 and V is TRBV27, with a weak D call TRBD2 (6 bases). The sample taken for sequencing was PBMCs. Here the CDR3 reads CASSPHGRGVYEQYF. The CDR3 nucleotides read TGTGCCAGCAGCCCCCATGGGCGCGGGGTCTACGAGCAGTACTTC.